The 9 T cell receptor beta chains below were found in one sample sequenced in a study of blood T cell repertoires in COVID-19 (dated by TCRdb to 2020 to 2022). Libraries were made using the immunoSEQ multiplex PCR assay. The source is immuneACCESS, and TCRdb retained only in-frame sequences with V and J called. Part of the clones is not carried over; for the studies checked, unresolved V genes explain less than half of this, and the remainder is unexplained. The sample profile shows approximately 180,000 clones; 87% of them were found once. About 1.2% of the sample belongs to the ten largest clones. Sequencing was performed on PBMCs or T cells enriched from blood (not recorded which). These receptors were obtained from a human donor with acute COVID-19. The donor label of this sample is uncertain.

The chain is built from TRBV20-1 and TRBJ2-7; D gene unclear. The CDR3 extends over 11 amino acids. CDR1 and CDR2 (germline): DFQATT, SNEGSKA (reference sequence). Trimming removed 0 bases at V and 9 bases at J, with 9 bases between. The CDR3 nucleotides read TGCAGTGCTAGAGACTACGCCGGGCAGTACTTC. Protein: CSARDYAGQYF.

The CDR3 region is CASSGSGVLAYEQYF. DNA for the CDR3: TGTGCCAGCAGTGGTTCGGGGGTATTGGCCTACGAGCAGTACTTC. The J gene is TRBJ2-7, the V gene TRBV25-1; TRBD2 might be the D (6 bases). The CDR3 totals 15 residues. The ends were cut back, 4 bases at V and 2 bases at J, with 15 bases in the middle. Germline V gene lookup returns CDR1 MGHDK and CDR2 SYGVNS.

J is TRBJ2-1 and V is TRBV2; 8 bases line up with TRBD1. The trim removed 4 bases at V and 13 bases at J, leaving 9 bases unmatched. The germline gives CDR1 SNHLY, CDR2 FYNNEI. This CDR3 comprises 13 residues. This CDR3 is CASSGTGSPAQFF. DNA for the CDR3: TGTGCCAGCAGTGGGACAGGGAGTCCCGCTCAGTTCTTC.

Regarding this clone: Other DNA sequences of this sample code for an identical CDR3. This sequence joins TRBV7-8 and TRBJ1-4; 9 positions match TRBD1. In germline, CDR1 is SGHVS, CDR2 FQNEAQ. The CDR3 covers 13 residues. Trimming removed 3 bases from V and 8 bases from J; junction bases left unmatched: 1. The CDR3 reads CASSLDRGEKLFF. The DNA for the CDR3 is TGTGCCAGCAGCTTGGACAGGGGAGAAAAACTGTTTTTT.

This chain uses TRBV19 with TRBJ1-5; 9 positions match TRBD1. The CDR3 has 16 residues. The J segment lost 0 bases and the V segment lost 7 bases, leaving 7 bases of the junction unmatched. Germline V gene data show CDR1 as LNHDA and CDR2 as SQIVND (reference sequence). CDR3 in amino acids: CASTTGGGGSNQPQHF. DNA for the CDR3: TGTGCCAGTACAACAGGGGGCGGCGGTAGCAATCAGCCCCAGCATTTT.

The chain uses TRBV19 and TRBJ1-2; unclear D gene. The germline V gene encodes CDR1 LNHDA and CDR2 SQIVND (reference sequence). The V gene lost 5 bases and the J gene lost 3 bases, with 13 bases spanning the gap. The CDR3 extends over 14 amino acids. The CDR3: CASSATDWDYGYTF. The CDR3 DNA reads as TGTGCCAGTAGTGCGACCGACTGGGACTATGGCTACACCTTC.

The chain recombines TRBV12-3 or TRBV12-4 with TRBJ1-1; unclear D gene. The CDR3 is 13 amino acids. V shed 0 bases and J shed 8 bases, with 10 bases lying between them. Written as DNA, the CDR3 is TGTGCCAGCAGTTTAGCGTGGGCGGGAGAAGCTTTCTTT. As protein: CASSLAWAGEAFF.

The chain combines TRBV2 with TRBJ2-6; D might be TRBD1 (6 bases). V lost 6 bases, J lost 1 base, and 10 bases lay in between. Germline assignment: CDR1 SNHLY and CDR2 FYNNEI. The CDR3 is 15 residues long. CDR3 loop: CASSHRVSGANVLTF. CDR3 sequence (DNA): TGTGCCAGCAGCCACAGGGTTTCTGGGGCCAACGTCCTGACTTTC.

The CDR3 reads CASSVAGYGYTF. CDR3 DNA: TGTGCCAGCAGCGTAGCGGGCTATGGCTACACCTTC. The chain is built from TRBV9 and TRBJ1-2; D not resolved. V lost 0 bases and J 4 bases, leaving 4 bases between the germline ends. This CDR3 has 12 residues. CDR1 is SGDLS and CDR2 is YYNGEE in the germline V gene.